This T cell receptor (beta chain) appears in the sequencing data of a study of graft-versus-host responses after intestinal transplantation. In the study overall: Multivisceral, liver-intestinal, or isolated intestinal transplants were received by the recipients. Induction using anti-thymocyte globulin, followed by tacrolimus and steroids for roughly 3 years, was given to all recipients.

Data came from immunoSEQ multiplex PCR; TCRdb stores just in-frame clones and leaves some out. Of 40,000 to 55,000 clones in the sample, around 90% were seen once. Trimming took off 8 bases at V and 1 base at J, with 13 bases between the two ends. Germline lookup yields CDR1 MNHNS and CDR2 SASEGT. CDR3 length: 14 residues. J is TRBJ2-3 and V is TRBV6-1; D not certain. The sequence was obtained from a human patient who received an intestinal transplant, so some T cells may come from the graft donor. This specimen consisted of PBMCs, obtained 524 days after transplant. DNA for the CDR3: TGTGCCAGCGGACCAGGTTGGGGCACAGATACGCAGTATTTT. Residues: CASGPGWGTDTQYF.